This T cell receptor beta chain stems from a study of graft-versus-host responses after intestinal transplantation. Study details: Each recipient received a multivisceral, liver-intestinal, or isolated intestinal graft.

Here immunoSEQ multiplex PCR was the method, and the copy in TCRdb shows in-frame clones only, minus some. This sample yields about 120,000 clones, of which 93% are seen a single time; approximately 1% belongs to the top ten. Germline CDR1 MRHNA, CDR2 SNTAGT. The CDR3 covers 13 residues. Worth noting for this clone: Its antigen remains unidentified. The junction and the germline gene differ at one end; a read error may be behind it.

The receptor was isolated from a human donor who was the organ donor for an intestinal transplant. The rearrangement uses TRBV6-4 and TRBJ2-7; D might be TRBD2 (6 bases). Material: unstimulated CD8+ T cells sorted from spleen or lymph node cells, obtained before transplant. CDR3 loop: CASSETGAGEQCF. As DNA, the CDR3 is TGTGCCAGCAGTGAAACGGGAGCTGGGGAGCAGTGCTTC.